This T cell receptor beta chain was identified in a study of cytomegalovirus exposure and HLA in healthy donors. The validation cohort, a group of over a hundred subjects, included the donors and was separate from the roughly 670-subject first cohort. The protocol was immunoSEQ multiplex PCR, while the TCRdb copy is restricted to in-frame clones and leaves out a portion. The sample lists 220,000 or so clones, around nine tenths occurring once. This clone was counted a single time. What it binds is unknown. One end of the junction varies from germline; a read error may be responsible. Per germline, CDR1 MGHDK and CDR2 SYGVNS. The CDR3 extends over 11 amino acids. Findings and caveats of the study: A later analysis found first-cohort TCR clusters tended to co-occur in the 90 to 150 validation repertoires. TCR beta chains numbering more than 150 were designated cytomegalovirus-associated. Using the classifier, cytomegalovirus status was reportedly diagnosed with high specificity and sensitivity.

This clonotype was sampled from a woman aged 18-35 years in good health and CMV-seronegative. The sample taken for sequencing was PBMCs. The V and J genes are TRBV25-1 and TRBJ2-1; 7 positions agree with TRBD2. CDR3 amino acids: CASRIREGWVF. The CDR3 DNA reads as TGTGCCAGCAGGATCAGGGAGGGTTGGGTCTTC.